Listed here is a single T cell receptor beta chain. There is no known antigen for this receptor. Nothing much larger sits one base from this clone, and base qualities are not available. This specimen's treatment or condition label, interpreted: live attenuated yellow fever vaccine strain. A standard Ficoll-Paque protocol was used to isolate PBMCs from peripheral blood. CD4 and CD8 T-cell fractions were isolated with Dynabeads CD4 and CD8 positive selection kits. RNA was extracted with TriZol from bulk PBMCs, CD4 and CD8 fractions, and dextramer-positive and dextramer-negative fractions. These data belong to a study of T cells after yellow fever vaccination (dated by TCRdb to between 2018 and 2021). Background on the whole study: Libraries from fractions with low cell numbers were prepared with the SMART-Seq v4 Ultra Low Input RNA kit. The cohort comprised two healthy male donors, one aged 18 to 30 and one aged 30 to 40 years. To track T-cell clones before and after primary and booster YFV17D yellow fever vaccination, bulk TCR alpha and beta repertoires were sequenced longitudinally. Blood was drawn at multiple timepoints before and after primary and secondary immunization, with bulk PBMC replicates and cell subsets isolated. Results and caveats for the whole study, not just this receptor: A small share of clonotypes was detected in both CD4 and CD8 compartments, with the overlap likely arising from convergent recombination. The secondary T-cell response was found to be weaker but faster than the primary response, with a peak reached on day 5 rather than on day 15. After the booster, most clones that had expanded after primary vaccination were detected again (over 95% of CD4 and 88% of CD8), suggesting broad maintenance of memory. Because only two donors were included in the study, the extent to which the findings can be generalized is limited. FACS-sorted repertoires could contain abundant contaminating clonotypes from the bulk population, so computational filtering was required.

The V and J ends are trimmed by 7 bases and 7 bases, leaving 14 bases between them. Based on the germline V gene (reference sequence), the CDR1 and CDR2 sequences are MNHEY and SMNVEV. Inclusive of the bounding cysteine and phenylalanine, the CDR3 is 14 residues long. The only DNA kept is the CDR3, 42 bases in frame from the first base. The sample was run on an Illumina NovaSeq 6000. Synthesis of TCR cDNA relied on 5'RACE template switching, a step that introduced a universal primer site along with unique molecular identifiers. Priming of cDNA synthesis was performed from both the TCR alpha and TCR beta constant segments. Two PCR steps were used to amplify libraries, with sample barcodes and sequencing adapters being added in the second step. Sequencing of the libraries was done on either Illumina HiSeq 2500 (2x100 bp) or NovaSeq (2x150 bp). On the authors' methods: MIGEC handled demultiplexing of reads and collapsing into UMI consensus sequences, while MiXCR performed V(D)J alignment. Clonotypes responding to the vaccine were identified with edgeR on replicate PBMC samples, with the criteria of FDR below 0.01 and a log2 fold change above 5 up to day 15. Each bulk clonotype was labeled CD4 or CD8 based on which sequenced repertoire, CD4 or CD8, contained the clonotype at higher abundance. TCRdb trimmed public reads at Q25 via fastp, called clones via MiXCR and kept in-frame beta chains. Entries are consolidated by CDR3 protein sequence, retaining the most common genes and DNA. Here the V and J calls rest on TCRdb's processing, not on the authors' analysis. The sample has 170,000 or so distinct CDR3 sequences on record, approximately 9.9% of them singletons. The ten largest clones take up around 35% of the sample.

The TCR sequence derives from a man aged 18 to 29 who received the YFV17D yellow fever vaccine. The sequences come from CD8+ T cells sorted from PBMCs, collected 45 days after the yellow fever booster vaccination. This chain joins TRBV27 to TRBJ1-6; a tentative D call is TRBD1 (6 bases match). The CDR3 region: CASTAGGRNSPLHF. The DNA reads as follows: TGTGCCAGCACGGCGGGGGGCAGAAATTCACCCCTCCACTTT.